Listed below are T cell receptor beta chains from one sample, sequenced in a study of CD8+ T cells in alopecia areata. This table comes from immunoSEQ multiplex PCR, and its TCRdb copy is limited to in-frame clones, with some not included. The data hold roughly 200,000 clones, with 40% to 45% observed a single time. The input for sequencing was CD4+ T cells sorted from blood, taken at roughly week 36, from a patient treated with tofacitinib. The source of these receptors is a human donor with alopecia areata. The CDR3 runs from the conserved cysteine through the conserved F or W. A D gene is named only where the DNA matches it firmly. Size is stated for part of the rows, as once, few or many counts, or as a class when the clone is expanded.

D gene: NA
J gene: TRBJ2-2
V gene: TRBV6-5
clone size: NA
CDR3 protein: CASSYESGVDTGELFF
CDR3 DNA: TGTGCCAGCAGTTACGAAAGCGGAGTCGACACCGGGGAGCTGTTTTTT

D gene: NA
J gene: TRBJ2-7
V gene: TRBV30
clone size: NA
CDR3 protein: CAWSVQPAEQYF
CDR3 DNA: TGTGCCTGGAGTGTTCAGCCGGCCGAGCAGTACTTC

D gene: TRBD1
J gene: TRBJ1-5
V gene: TRBV9
clone size: few
CDR3 protein: CASSKTGRNQPQHF
CDR3 DNA: TGTGCCAGCAGCAAGACAGGGCGCAATCAGCCCCAGCATTTT

D gene: TRBD1
J gene: TRBJ2-7
V gene: TRBV9
clone size: NA
CDR3 protein: CASSVAGTDEQYF
CDR3 DNA: TGTGCCAGCAGCGTCGCAGGGACAGACGAGCAGTACTTC

D gene: NA
J gene: TRBJ2-7
V gene: TRBV2
clone size: few
CDR3 protein: CARQGPMYEQYF
CDR3 DNA: TGTGCCAGACAGGGCCCCATGTACGAGCAGTACTTC

D gene: NA
J gene: TRBJ2-5
V gene: TRBV27
clone size: NA
CDR3 protein: CASSLTGGKTQYF
CDR3 DNA: TGTGCCAGCAGTTTAACAGGCGGGAAGACCCAGTACTTC

D gene: NA
J gene: TRBJ2-7
V gene: TRBV6-6
clone size: once
CDR3 protein: CASSGVSYEQYF
CDR3 DNA: TGTGCCAGCAGTGGGGTATCCTACGAGCAGTACTTC

D gene: NA
J gene: TRBJ2-3
V gene: TRBV7-2
clone size: NA
CDR3 protein: CASSLLGDTQYF
CDR3 DNA: TGTGCCAGCAGCCTCCTCGGGGATACGCAGTATTTT

D gene: NA
J gene: TRBJ1-4
V gene: TRBV7-2
clone size: NA
CDR3 protein: CASSRGARANEKLFF
CDR3 DNA: TGTGCCAGCAGCCGGGGGGCCAGGGCCAATGAAAAACTGTTTTTT

D gene: NA
J gene: TRBJ2-2
V gene: TRBV5-1
clone size: NA
CDR3 protein: CASSLEGVNTGELFF
CDR3 DNA: TGCGCCAGCAGCTTGGAGGGTGTGAACACCGGGGAGCTGTTTTTT

D gene: NA
J gene: TRBJ2-1
V gene: TRBV19
clone size: few
CDR3 protein: CASSTPGQSLYNEQFF
CDR3 DNA: TGTGCCAGTAGTACCCCAGGACAGAGCCTCTACAATGAGCAGTTCTTC

D gene: NA
J gene: TRBJ2-7
V gene: TRBV6-1
clone size: NA
CDR3 protein: CASSEGRRYEQYF
CDR3 DNA: TGTGCCAGCAGTGAAGGCAGGCGGTACGAGCAGTACTTC

D gene: NA
J gene: TRBJ2-2
V gene: TRBV4-2
clone size: NA
CDR3 protein: CASSPPTGTGELFF
CDR3 DNA: TGTGCCAGCAGCCCACCGACCGGTACCGGGGAGCTGTTTTTT

D gene: NA
J gene: TRBJ2-1
V gene: TRBV9
clone size: NA
CDR3 protein: CASSPDGTPSHNEQFF
CDR3 DNA: TGTGCCAGCAGCCCCGATGGGACCCCTTCCCACAATGAGCAGTTCTTC

D gene: NA
J gene: TRBJ2-1
V gene: TRBV11-3
clone size: many
CDR3 protein: CASSRGAEQFF
CDR3 DNA: TGTGCCAGCAGCCGAGGCGCTGAGCAGTTCTTC

D gene: NA
J gene: TRBJ1-2
V gene: TRBV6-1
clone size: NA
CDR3 protein: CASRGYNGDGRTF
CDR3 DNA: TGTGCCAGCAGAGGATATAACGGAGACGGCCGGACCTTC

D gene: NA
J gene: TRBJ2-7
V gene: TRBV18
clone size: NA
CDR3 protein: CASTSATSYEQYF
CDR3 DNA: TGTGCATCGACCAGCGCCACCTCCTACGAGCAGTACTTC

D gene: NA
J gene: TRBJ1-1
V gene: TRBV19
clone size: NA
CDR3 protein: CASSPGVNTEAFF
CDR3 DNA: TGTGCCAGTAGCCCTGGGGTGAACACTGAAGCTTTCTTT

D gene: NA
J gene: TRBJ1-2
V gene: TRBV7-2
clone size: NA
CDR3 protein: CASSPNRGNYGYTF
CDR3 DNA: TGTGCCAGCAGCCCAAATAGGGGAAACTATGGCTACACCTTC

D gene: NA
J gene: TRBJ2-6
V gene: TRBV28
clone size: NA
CDR3 protein: CATGPTWANVLTF
CDR3 DNA: TGTGCCACCGGGCCCACCTGGGCCAACGTCCTGACTTTC

D gene: NA
J gene: TRBJ2-7
V gene: TRBV15
clone size: NA
CDR3 protein: CATSREDVSYEQYF
CDR3 DNA: TGTGCCACCAGCAGAGAAGACGTCTCCTACGAGCAGTACTTC

D gene: NA
J gene: TRBJ1-4
V gene: TRBV6-5
clone size: NA
CDR3 protein: CASSSGRANEKLFF
CDR3 DNA: TGTGCCAGCAGTTCGGGACGGGCTAATGAAAAACTGTTTTTT

D gene: NA
J gene: TRBJ1-4
V gene: TRBV9
clone size: NA
CDR3 protein: CASSVSGPEGLFF
CDR3 DNA: TGTGCCAGCAGCGTATCGGGCCCCGAGGGACTGTTTTTT

D gene: NA
J gene: TRBJ1-1
V gene: TRBV5-5
clone size: few
CDR3 protein: CASNSIPGGGEAFF
CDR3 DNA: TGTGCCAGCAACTCTATACCCGGTGGAGGTGAAGCTTTCTTT

D gene: NA
J gene: TRBJ2-1
V gene: TRBV7-2
clone size: NA
CDR3 protein: CASTPGGVVGQFF
CDR3 DNA: TGTGCCAGCACCCCGGGTGGGGTGGTGGGGCAGTTCTTC

D gene: NA
J gene: TRBJ2-3
V gene: TRBV19
clone size: few
CDR3 protein: CASSWSIRDTQYF
CDR3 DNA: TGTGCCAGTAGCTGGAGTATCCGGGATACGCAGTATTTT

D gene: NA
J gene: TRBJ2-7
V gene: TRBV10-3
clone size: medium-sized
CDR3 protein: CASRSSYEQYF
CDR3 DNA: TGTGCCTCGAGGAGCTCCTACGAGCAGTACTTC

D gene: NA
J gene: TRBJ2-1
V gene: TRBV9
clone size: NA
CDR3 protein: CASSVRLGGYNEQFF
CDR3 DNA: TGTGCCAGCAGCGTAAGGTTAGGGGGGTACAATGAGCAGTTCTTC

D gene: NA
J gene: TRBJ2-5
V gene: TRBV2
clone size: NA
CDR3 protein: CASSGSNNSGETQYF
CDR3 DNA: TGTGCCAGCAGTGGTTCGAACAACTCAGGGGAGACCCAGTACTTC

D gene: NA
J gene: TRBJ2-5
V gene: TRBV7-9
clone size: NA
CDR3 protein: CASSLVMQETQYF
CDR3 DNA: TGTGCCAGCAGCTTAGTCATGCAAGAGACCCAGTACTTC

D gene: NA
J gene: TRBJ2-1
V gene: TRBV6-6
clone size: few
CDR3 protein: CASSYSRVYNEQFF
CDR3 DNA: TGTGCCAGCAGTTACTCGAGGGTCTACAATGAGCAGTTCTTC

D gene: NA
J gene: TRBJ2-7
V gene: TRBV15
clone size: NA
CDR3 protein: CATSRKSVYEQYF
CDR3 DNA: TGTGCCACCAGCAGAAAATCTGTCTACGAGCAGTACTTC

D gene: TRBD2
J gene: TRBJ2-5
V gene: TRBV4-2
clone size: NA
CDR3 protein: CASSQGTSGSAGETQYF
CDR3 DNA: TGTGCCAGCAGCCAAGGGACTAGCGGGAGCGCGGGAGAGACCCAGTACTTC

D gene: NA
J gene: TRBJ2-5
V gene: TRBV4-2
clone size: few
CDR3 protein: CASSQDSERAGETQYF
CDR3 DNA: TGTGCCAGCAGCCAAGATAGTGAGAGGGCAGGTGAGACCCAGTACTTC

D gene: NA
J gene: TRBJ1-2
V gene: TRBV4-3
clone size: NA
CDR3 protein: CASSQVVTVPYGYTF
CDR3 DNA: TGCGCCAGCAGCCAAGTTGTAACCGTCCCTTATGGCTACACCTTC

D gene: NA
J gene: TRBJ1-2
V gene: TRBV10-3
clone size: few
CDR3 protein: CAKGARYTF
CDR3 DNA: TGTGCCAAAGGTGCTCGCTACACCTTC

D gene: NA
J gene: TRBJ2-4
V gene: TRBV27
clone size: once
CDR3 protein: CASSLAGPTKNIQYF
CDR3 DNA: TGTGCCAGCAGTTTAGCGGGTCCAACCAAAAACATTCAGTACTTC

D gene: NA
J gene: TRBJ2-7
V gene: TRBV29-1
clone size: NA
CDR3 protein: CSVSETSAYEQYF
CDR3 DNA: TGCAGCGTTTCGGAGACATCGGCCTACGAGCAGTACTTC

D gene: NA
J gene: TRBJ2-5
V gene: TRBV19
clone size: NA
CDR3 protein: CASTKMWGTSQETQYF
CDR3 DNA: TGTGCCAGTACCAAAATGTGGGGGACCTCACAAGAGACCCAGTACTTC

D gene: NA
J gene: TRBJ1-2
V gene: TRBV2
clone size: once
CDR3 protein: CASSPSSPRASIYGYTF
CDR3 DNA: TGTGCCAGCAGTCCCTCCAGTCCCCGGGCCTCCATCTATGGCTACACCTTC

D gene: TRBD1
J gene: TRBJ1-5
V gene: TRBV6-6
clone size: NA
CDR3 protein: CASRPGTDNQPQHF
CDR3 DNA: TGTGCCAGCAGACCAGGGACAGACAATCAGCCCCAGCATTTT

D gene: NA
J gene: TRBJ1-5
V gene: TRBV10-3
clone size: NA
CDR3 protein: CAISPVNQPQHF
CDR3 DNA: TGTGCCATCAGCCCGGTCAATCAGCCCCAGCATTTT

D gene: TRBD2
J gene: TRBJ2-5
V gene: TRBV30
clone size: NA
CDR3 protein: CAWSGAGGETQYF
CDR3 DNA: TGTGCCTGGAGTGGAGCGGGAGGAGAGACCCAGTACTTC

D gene: NA
J gene: TRBJ2-1
V gene: TRBV19
clone size: NA
CDR3 protein: CASSIGGGRQGNEQFF
CDR3 DNA: TGTGCCAGTAGTATTGGGGGGGGCCGGCAGGGCAATGAGCAGTTCTTC

D gene: TRBD2
J gene: TRBJ2-7
V gene: TRBV30
clone size: NA
CDR3 protein: CAWNLAGVVEQYF
CDR3 DNA: TGTGCCTGGAATCTAGCGGGAGTTGTCGAGCAGTACTTC

D gene: NA
J gene: TRBJ1-2
V gene: TRBV19
clone size: NA
CDR3 protein: CASIDFNNYGYTF
CDR3 DNA: TGTGCCAGTATCGACTTTAACAACTATGGCTACACCTTC

D gene: TRBD1
J gene: TRBJ2-4
V gene: TRBV6-5
clone size: NA
CDR3 protein: CASNHRGVRNIQYF
CDR3 DNA: TGTGCCAGCAACCACAGGGGTGTTAGGAACATTCAGTACTTC

D gene: NA
J gene: TRBJ1-2
V gene: TRBV2
clone size: few
CDR3 protein: CASRTLRTYGYTF
CDR3 DNA: TGTGCCAGCAGAACCCTCAGGACCTATGGCTACACCTTC

D gene: NA
J gene: TRBJ1-4
V gene: TRBV10-3
clone size: few
CDR3 protein: CAISPGSLNEKLFF
CDR3 DNA: TGTGCCATCAGTCCCGGGTCACTTAATGAAAAACTGTTTTTT

D gene: TRBD1
J gene: TRBJ2-7
V gene: TRBV23-1
clone size: NA
CDR3 protein: CADRESSYEQYF
CDR3 DNA: TGCGCCGACAGGGAAAGCTCCTACGAGCAGTACTTC

D gene: TRBD2
J gene: TRBJ2-7
V gene: TRBV29-1
clone size: few
CDR3 protein: CSVVSEFVAGGNPYEQYF
CDR3 DNA: TGCAGCGTTGTTTCCGAGTTCGTGGCGGGAGGTAATCCCTACGAGCAGTACTTC